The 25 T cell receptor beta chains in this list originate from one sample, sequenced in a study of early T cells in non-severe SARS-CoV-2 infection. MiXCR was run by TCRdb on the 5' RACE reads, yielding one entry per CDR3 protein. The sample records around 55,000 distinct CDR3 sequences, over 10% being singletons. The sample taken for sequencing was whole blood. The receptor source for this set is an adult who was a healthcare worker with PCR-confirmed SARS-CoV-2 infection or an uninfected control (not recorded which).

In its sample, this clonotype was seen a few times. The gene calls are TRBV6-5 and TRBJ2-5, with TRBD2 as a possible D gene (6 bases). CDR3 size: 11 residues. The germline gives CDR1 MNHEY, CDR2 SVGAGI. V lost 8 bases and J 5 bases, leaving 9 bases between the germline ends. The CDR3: CASVAGETQYF. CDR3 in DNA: TGTGCCAGCGTCGCGGGGGAGACCCAGTACTTC.

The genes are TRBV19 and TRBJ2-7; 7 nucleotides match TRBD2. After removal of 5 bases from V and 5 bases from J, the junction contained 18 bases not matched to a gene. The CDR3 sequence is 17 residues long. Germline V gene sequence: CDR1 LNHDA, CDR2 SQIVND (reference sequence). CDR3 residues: CASSRFAGALGSHEQYF. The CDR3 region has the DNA TGTGCCAGTAGTCGGTTTGCGGGAGCTCTCGGGAGCCACGAGCAGTACTTC. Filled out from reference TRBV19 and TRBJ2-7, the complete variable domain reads DGGITQSPKYLFRKEGQNVTLSCEQNLNHDAMYWYRQDPGQGLRLIYYSQIVNDFQKGDIAEGYSVSREKKESFPLTVTSAQKNPTAFYLCASSRFAGALGSHEQYFGPGTRLTVT.

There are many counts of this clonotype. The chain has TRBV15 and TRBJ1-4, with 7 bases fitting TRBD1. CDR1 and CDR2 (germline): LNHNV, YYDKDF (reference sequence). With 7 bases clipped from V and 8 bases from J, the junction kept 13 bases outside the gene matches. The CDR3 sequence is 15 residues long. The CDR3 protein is CATTQGGSVGEKLFF. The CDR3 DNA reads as TGTGCCACCACCCAGGGGGGTTCCGTCGGAGAAAAACTGTTTTTT.

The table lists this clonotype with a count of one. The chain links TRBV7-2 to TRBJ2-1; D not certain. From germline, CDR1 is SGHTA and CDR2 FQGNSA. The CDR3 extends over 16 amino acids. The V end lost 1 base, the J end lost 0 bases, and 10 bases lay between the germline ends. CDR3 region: CASSLESISSYNEQFF. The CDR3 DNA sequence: TGTGCCAGCAGCTTAGAATCCATTTCCTCCTACAATGAGCAGTTCTTC.

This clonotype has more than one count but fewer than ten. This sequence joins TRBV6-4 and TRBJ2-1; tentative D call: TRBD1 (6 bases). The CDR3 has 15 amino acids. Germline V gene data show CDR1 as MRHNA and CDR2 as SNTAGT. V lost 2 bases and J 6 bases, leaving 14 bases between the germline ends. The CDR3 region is CASSDKAGEANEQFF. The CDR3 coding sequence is TGTGCCAGCAGTGACAAGGCAGGGGAAGCCAATGAGCAGTTCTTC.

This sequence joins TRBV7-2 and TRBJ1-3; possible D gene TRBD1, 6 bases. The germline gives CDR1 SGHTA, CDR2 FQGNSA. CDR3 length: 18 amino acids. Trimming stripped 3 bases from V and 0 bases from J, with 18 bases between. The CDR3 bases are TGTGCCAGCAGCTTTTATTGGGGGCCCTCATACTCTGGAAACACCATATATTTT. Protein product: CASSFYWGPSYSGNTIYF.

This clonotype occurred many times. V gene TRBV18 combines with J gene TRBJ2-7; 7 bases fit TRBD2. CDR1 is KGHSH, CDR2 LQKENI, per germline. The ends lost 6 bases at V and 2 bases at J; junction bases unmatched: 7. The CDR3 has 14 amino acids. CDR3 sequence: CASSLGAGTYEQYF. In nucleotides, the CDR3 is TGTGCCAGCTCCCTCGGAGCGGGGACCTACGAGCAGTACTTC. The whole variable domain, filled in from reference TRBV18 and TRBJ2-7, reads NAGVMQNPRHLVRRRGQEARLRCSPMKGHSHVYWYRQLPEEGLKFMVYLQKENIIDESGMPKERFSAEFPKEGPSILRIQQVVRGDSAAYFCASSLGAGTYEQYFGPGTRLTVT.

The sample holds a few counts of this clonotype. DNA of the CDR3: TGTGCCATCACCTCCCAGGGGGAGGGCCTATACGAGCAGTACTTC. It codes for CAITSQGEGLYEQYF. J is TRBJ2-7 and V is TRBV10-3; D tentatively reads TRBD1 or TRBD2 (7 bases each). The CDR3 has 15 residues. V lost 7 bases to trimming and J lost 4 bases, with 20 bases between them. In germline, CDR1 is ENHRY, CDR2 SYGVKD.

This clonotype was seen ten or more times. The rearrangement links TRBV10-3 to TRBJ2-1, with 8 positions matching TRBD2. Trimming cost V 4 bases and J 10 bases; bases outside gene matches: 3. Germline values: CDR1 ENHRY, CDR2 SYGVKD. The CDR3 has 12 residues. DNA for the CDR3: TGTGCCATCAGTGTGGAGCGGGAGGAGCAGTTCTTC. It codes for CAISVEREEQFF.

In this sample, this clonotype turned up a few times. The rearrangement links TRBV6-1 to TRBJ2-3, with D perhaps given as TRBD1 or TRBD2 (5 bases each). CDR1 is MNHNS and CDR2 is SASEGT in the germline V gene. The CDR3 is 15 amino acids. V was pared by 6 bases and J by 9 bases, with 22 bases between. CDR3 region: CASRLRDGLPGTQYF. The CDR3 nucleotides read TGTGCCAGCAGACTCCGGGACGGCCTCCCGGGGACGCAGTATTTT.

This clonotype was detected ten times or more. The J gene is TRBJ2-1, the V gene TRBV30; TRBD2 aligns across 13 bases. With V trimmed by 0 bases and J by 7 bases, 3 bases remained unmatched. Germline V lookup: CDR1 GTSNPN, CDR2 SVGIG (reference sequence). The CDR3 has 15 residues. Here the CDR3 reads CAWSVTSGRVNEQFF. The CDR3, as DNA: TGTGCCTGGAGTGTAACTAGCGGGAGGGTTAATGAGCAGTTCTTC.

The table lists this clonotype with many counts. This CDR3 reads CASSPARANTGELFF. Written as DNA, the CDR3 is TGTGCCAGCTCACCAGCTAGAGCGAACACCGGGGAGCTGTTTTTT. The chain combines TRBV18 with TRBJ2-2; D remains ambiguous. The germline V gene encodes CDR1 KGHSH and CDR2 LQKENI. V lost 2 bases and J 0 bases, leaving 7 bases between the germline ends. The CDR3 is made up of 15 amino acids.

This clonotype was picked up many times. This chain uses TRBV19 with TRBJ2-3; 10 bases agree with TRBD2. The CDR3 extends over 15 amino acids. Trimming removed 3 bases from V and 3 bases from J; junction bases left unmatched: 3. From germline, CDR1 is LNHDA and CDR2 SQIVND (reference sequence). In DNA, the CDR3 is TGTGCCAGTAGTATTGGTAGCGGGAGGACAGATACGCAGTATTTT. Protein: CASSIGSGRTDTQYF.

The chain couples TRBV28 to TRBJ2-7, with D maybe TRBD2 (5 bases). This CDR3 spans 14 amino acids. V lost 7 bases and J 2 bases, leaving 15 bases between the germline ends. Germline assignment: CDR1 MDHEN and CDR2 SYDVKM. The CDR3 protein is CASTKAIAPYEQYF. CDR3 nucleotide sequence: TGTGCCAGCACCAAAGCGATAGCGCCCTACGAGCAGTACTTC.

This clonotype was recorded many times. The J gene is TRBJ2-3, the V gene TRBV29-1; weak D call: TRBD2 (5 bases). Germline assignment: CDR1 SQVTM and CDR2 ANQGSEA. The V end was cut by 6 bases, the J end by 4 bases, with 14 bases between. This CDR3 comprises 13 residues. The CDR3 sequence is CSVSRRGADTQYF. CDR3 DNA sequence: TGCAGCGTGTCTCGACGGGGAGCAGATACGCAGTATTTT.

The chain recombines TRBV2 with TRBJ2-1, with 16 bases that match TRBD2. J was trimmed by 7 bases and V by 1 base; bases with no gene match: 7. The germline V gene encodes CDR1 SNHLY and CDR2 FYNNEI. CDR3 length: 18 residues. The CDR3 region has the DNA TGTGCCAGCAGTGAAGGGGGACTAGCGGGAGGGTTTGGGAATGAGCAGTTCTTC. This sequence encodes CASSEGGLAGGFGNEQFF. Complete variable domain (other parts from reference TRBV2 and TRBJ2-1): EPEVTQTPSHQVTQMGQEVILRCVPISNHLYFYWYRQILGQKVEFLVSFYNNEISEKSEIFDDQFSVERPDGSNFTLKIRSTKLEDSAMYFCASSEGGLAGGFGNEQFFGPGTRLTVL.

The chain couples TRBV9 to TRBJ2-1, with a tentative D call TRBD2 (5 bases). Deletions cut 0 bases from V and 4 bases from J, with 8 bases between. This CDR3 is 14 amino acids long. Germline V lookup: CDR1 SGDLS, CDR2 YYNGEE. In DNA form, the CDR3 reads TGTGCCAGCAGCGTAGGGGAGACTTACAATGAGCAGTTCTTC. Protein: CASSVGETYNEQFF. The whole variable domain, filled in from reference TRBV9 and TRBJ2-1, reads DSGVTQTPKHLITATGQRVTLRCSPRSGDLSVYWYQQSLDQGLQFLIQYYNGEERAKGNILERFSAQQFPDLHSELNLSSLELGDSALYFCASSVGETYNEQFFGPGTRLTVL.

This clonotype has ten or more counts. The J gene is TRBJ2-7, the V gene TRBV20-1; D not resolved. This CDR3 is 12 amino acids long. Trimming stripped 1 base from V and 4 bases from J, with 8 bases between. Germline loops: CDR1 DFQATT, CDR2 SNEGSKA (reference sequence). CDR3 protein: CSARGTGYEQYF. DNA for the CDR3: TGCAGTGCTAGAGGCACTGGATACGAGCAGTACTTC.

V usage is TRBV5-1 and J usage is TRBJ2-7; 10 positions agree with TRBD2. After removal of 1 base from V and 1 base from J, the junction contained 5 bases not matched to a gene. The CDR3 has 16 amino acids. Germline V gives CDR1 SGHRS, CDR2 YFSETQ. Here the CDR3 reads CASSLLAGEGSYEQYF. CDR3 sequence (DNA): TGCGCCAGCAGCTTGCTAGCGGGAGAGGGTTCCTACGAGCAGTACTTC. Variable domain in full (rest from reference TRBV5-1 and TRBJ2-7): KAGVTQTPRYLIKTRGQQVTLSCSPISGHRSVSWYQQTPGQGLQFLFEYFSETQRNKGNFPGRFSGRQFSNSRSEMNVSTLELGDSALYLCASSLLAGEGSYEQYFGPGTRLTVT.

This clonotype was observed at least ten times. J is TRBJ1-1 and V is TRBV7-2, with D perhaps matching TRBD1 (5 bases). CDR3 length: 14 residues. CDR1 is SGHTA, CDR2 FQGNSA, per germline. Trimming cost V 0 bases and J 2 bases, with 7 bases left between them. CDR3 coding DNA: TGTGCCAGCAGCTTAGCACAGGCAAACACTGAAGCTTTCTTT. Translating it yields CASSLAQANTEAFF.

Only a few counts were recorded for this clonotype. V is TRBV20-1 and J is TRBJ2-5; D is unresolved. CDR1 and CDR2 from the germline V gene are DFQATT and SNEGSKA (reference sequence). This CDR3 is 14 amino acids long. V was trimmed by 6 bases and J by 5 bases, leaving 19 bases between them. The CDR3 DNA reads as TGCAGTGCCACCACCGGGTCCCTTCGGGAGACCCAGTACTTC. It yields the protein CSATTGSLRETQYF.

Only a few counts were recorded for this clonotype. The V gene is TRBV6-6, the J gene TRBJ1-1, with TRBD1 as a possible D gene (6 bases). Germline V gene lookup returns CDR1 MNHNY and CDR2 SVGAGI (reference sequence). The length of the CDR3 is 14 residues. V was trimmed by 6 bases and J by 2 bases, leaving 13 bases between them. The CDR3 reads CASSPRGQNTEAFF. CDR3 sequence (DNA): TGTGCCAGCAGCCCCCGGGGACAAAACACTGAAGCTTTCTTT.

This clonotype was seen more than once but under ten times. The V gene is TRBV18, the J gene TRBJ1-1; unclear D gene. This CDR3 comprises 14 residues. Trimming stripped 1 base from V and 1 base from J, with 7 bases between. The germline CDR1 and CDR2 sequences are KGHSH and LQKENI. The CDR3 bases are TGTGCCAGCTCACCACTGCCACAGAACACTGAAGCTTTCTTT. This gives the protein CASSPLPQNTEAFF. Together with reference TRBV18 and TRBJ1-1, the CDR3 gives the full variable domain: NAGVMQNPRHLVRRRGQEARLRCSPMKGHSHVYWYRQLPEEGLKFMVYLQKENIIDESGMPKERFSAEFPKEGPSILRIQQVVRGDSAAYFCASSPLPQNTEAFFGQGTRLTVV.

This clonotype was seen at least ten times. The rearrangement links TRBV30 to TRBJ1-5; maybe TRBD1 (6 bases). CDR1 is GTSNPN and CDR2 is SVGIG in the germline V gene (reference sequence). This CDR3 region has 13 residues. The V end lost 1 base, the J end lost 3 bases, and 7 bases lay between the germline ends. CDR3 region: CAWSGGANQPQHF. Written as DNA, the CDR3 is TGTGCCTGGAGTGGGGGGGCCAATCAGCCCCAGCATTTT.

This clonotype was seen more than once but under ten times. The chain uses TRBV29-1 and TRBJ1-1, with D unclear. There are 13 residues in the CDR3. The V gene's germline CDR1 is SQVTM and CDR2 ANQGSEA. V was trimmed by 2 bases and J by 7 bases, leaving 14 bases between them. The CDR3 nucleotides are TGCAGCGTTGAATCCGTGGGCGGTGGTGAAGCTTTCTTT. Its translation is CSVESVGGGEAFF. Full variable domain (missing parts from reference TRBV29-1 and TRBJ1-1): SAVISQKPSRDICQRGTSLTIQCQVDSQVTMMFWYRQQPGQSLTLIATANQGSEATYESGFVIDKFPISRPNLTFSTLTVSNMSPEDSSIYLCSVESVGGGEAFFGQGTRLTVV.